A selection of T cell receptor beta chains follows, all from one sample in a study of blood T cell repertoires in COVID-19. Only in-frame clones appear in the TCRdb table, and some are missing; sequencing was by immunoSEQ multiplex PCR. Of 400,000 or so clones listed, 70% to 90% were seen once; the top ten hold around 3%. The sequencing sample was made of peripheral blood. These receptors originate from a human donor in a cohort sampled during active COVID-19. Both conserved end residues are part of each CDR3. D genes are given only for firm matches. Size is stated for part of the rows, as once, few or many counts, or as a class when the clone is expanded.

V gene	clone size	J gene	D gene	CDR3 DNA	CDR3 protein
TRBV5-1	.	TRBJ2-3	TRBD2	TGCGCCAGCAGCCCCTCCGTTCCCGGGACTAGCGGGAGTTCGCAGTATTTT	CASSPSVPGTSGSSQYF
TRBV5-6	.	TRBJ2-7	.	TGTGCCAGCAGCTCCCCGGATGGCCGGGGGCAGTACTTC	CASSSPDGRGQYF
TRBV10-3	.	TRBJ2-3	TRBD2	TGTGCCATCAGTGAGGGACTAGCGGGGGCAGATACGCAGTATTTT	CAISEGLAGADTQYF
TRBV6-5	once	TRBJ2-7	TRBD1	TGTGCCAGCAGTCCCTTAACAGGGGGCTTTGGCGAGCAGTACTTC	CASSPLTGGFGEQYF
TRBV9	.	TRBJ2-3	.	TGTGCCAGCAGCGTAGACGGGGACACCCGGGGTACGCAGTATTTT	CASSVDGDTRGTQYF
TRBV27	.	TRBJ2-7	TRBD2	TGTGCCAGCAAGTGGGGGGGGACCTACGAGCAGTACTTC	CASKWGGTYEQYF
TRBV6-1	few	TRBJ1-4	TRBD1	TGTGCCAGCAGTGAAAGGGGACAGGCAAAACTGTTTTTT	CASSERGQAKLFF
TRBV5-6	.	TRBJ1-2	.	TGTGCCAGCAGCCGACGCCTTGGAGGGTTCTATGGCTACACCTTC	CASSRRLGGFYGYTF
TRBV11-2	.	TRBJ2-5	.	TGTGCCAGCAGCTTCCAAGCGAGGGCAGAGACCCAGTACTTC	CASSFQARAETQYF
TRBV9	.	TRBJ2-7	TRBD2	TGTGCCAGCAGCCCTAGCGGGAGGAATGCCGAGCAGTACTTC	CASSPSGRNAEQYF
TRBV27	.	TRBJ2-1	TRBD2	TGTGCCAGCAGTTTATCAACTAGCGGGGTTAGCAATGAGCAGTTCTTC	CASSLSTSGVSNEQFF
TRBV25-1	.	TRBJ2-5	TRBD1	TGTGCCAGCAGTGTCACAGGGGGCGGAGAGACCCAGTACTTC	CASSVTGGGETQYF
TRBV4-2	few	TRBJ2-3	.	TGTGCCAGCAGCCAAGATGGAGTATGGACTAATACATTAGATACGCAGTATTTT	CASSQDGVWTNTLDTQYF
TRBV11-2	.	TRBJ1-1	.	TGTGCCAGCAGCCTTCAGGGGTCCACTGAAGCTTTCTTT	CASSLQGSTEAFF
TRBV16	.	TRBJ1-5	.	TGTGCCAGCAGCCAAGAACTCCCCGGGAACAATCAGCCCCAGCATTTT	CASSQELPGNNQPQHF
TRBV25-1	.	TRBJ2-7	.	TGTGCCAGCACATCCTCCTACGAGCAGTACTTC	CASTSSYEQYF
TRBV11-2	.	TRBJ1-1	.	TGTGCCAGCAGCTTTAGAATGAACACTGAAGCTTTCTTT	CASSFRMNTEAFF
TRBV2	.	TRBJ2-5	.	TGTGCCAGCAGCTACAGGGTTCAGGAGACCCAGTACTTC	CASSYRVQETQYF
TRBV7-2	.	TRBJ2-5	.	TGTGCCAGCAGCTTAACAAAGGGGGAGACCCAGTACTTC	CASSLTKGETQYF
TRBV21-1	.	TRBJ2-3	.	TGTGCCAGCGGACTAGCGGCCTCAGATACGCAGTATTTT	CASGLAASDTQYF
TRBV9	.	TRBJ1-2	.	TGTGCCAGCAGCGTAGATAGCGGGGGGACTTTCTATGGCTACACCTTC	CASSVDSGGTFYGYTF
TRBV9	.	TRBJ1-2	.	TGTGCCAGCAGCGACAGGACCCACTACGGCTACACCTTC	CASSDRTHYGYTF
TRBV5-1	.	TRBJ2-2	.	TGCGCCAGCAGCTCAAACACCGGGGAGCTGTTTTTT	CASSSNTGELFF
TRBV4-1	.	TRBJ2-2	.	TGCGCCAGCAGCCAAGGTACAGGTGTCAACACCGGGGAGCTGTTTTTT	CASSQGTGVNTGELFF
TRBV7-8	few	TRBJ1-6	TRBD1	TGTGCCAGCAGCTTAGGAGGGTCAGGGGGGTTAGGGTCACCCCTCCACTTT	CASSLGGSGGLGSPLHF
TRBV30	.	TRBJ2-7	.	TGTGCCTGGAGCCGGACAGCCGGAGCCTCTGAGCAGTACTTC	CAWSRTAGASEQYF
TRBV18	.	TRBJ2-2	.	TGTGCCAGCTCACCACTCCCACCTACAGGGTCCGGTGGGGAGCTGTTTTTT	CASSPLPPTGSGGELFF
TRBV6-5	.	TRBJ2-1	TRBD1	TGTGCCAGCAGGGGACAGGGGCTTAGCCCCCAGTTCTTC	CASRGQGLSPQFF
TRBV28	.	TRBJ1-1	.	TGTGCCAGCAGTACCACAGGCACTGAAGCTTTCTTT	CASSTTGTEAFF
TRBV30	.	TRBJ1-3	TRBD1	TGTGCCTGGTACGACAGGGGCAGATCTGGAAACACCATATATTTT	CAWYDRGRSGNTIYF
TRBV7-9	many	TRBJ2-2	TRBD2	TGTGCCAGCAGCTTATCCCGGACTAGCCCCCGAGAGGAGCTGTTTTTT	CASSLSRTSPREELFF
TRBV7-2	.	TRBJ1-1	.	TGTGCCAGCAGCTTAGGGCAGGGAAGGCCCTCCACTGAAGCTTTCTTT	CASSLGQGRPSTEAFF
TRBV10-2	.	TRBJ1-1	TRBD1	TGCGCCAGTGGACAGGGTTTAACTGAAGCTTTCTTT	CASGQGLTEAFF
TRBV21-1	many	TRBJ1-5	.	TGTGCCAGCAGCAAAGGAGGAGAAAATCAGCCCCAGCATTTT	CASSKGGENQPQHF
TRBV6-6	.	TRBJ2-1	TRBD2	TGTGCCAGCACTCGGGAGGGAGGCAATGAGCAGTTCTTC	CASTREGGNEQFF
TRBV3-1/TRBV3-2	.	TRBJ2-2	TRBD2	TGTGCCAGCAGCAAATCTAGCGGGAGGGACGCCGGGGAGCTGTTTTTT	CASSKSSGRDAGELFF
TRBV11-2	.	TRBJ2-7	TRBD2	TGTGCCAGCAGCCCGCTAGCGGGAGGGCGCTACGAGCAGTACTTC	CASSPLAGGRYEQYF
TRBV6-2/TRBV6-3	.	TRBJ2-2	TRBD2	TGTGCCAGCAGTTATTTTCCTTTATCGAGCGGGAAAGACACCGGGGAGCTGTTTTTT	CASSYFPLSSGKDTGELFF
TRBV30	.	TRBJ2-6	.	TGTGCCTGGAGGGCCGCCGGGAGCTCTGGGGCCAACGTCCTGACTTTC	CAWRAAGSSGANVLTF
TRBV6-5	.	TRBJ2-5	.	TGTGCCAGCACACGGGGAGAGACCCAGTACTTC	CASTRGETQYF
TRBV5-1	few	TRBJ2-2	TRBD1	TGCGCCAGCAGCTTATCGGACAGGGGGTACACCGGGGAGCTGTTTTTT	CASSLSDRGYTGELFF
TRBV20-1	.	TRBJ2-5	.	TGCAGTGCTAGTGCCCCTCGGGGATTCCAAGAGACCCAGTACTTC	CSASAPRGFQETQYF
TRBV7-2	.	TRBJ1-2	TRBD1	TGTGCCAGCAGCTTAGCGGGACAGCTTAACTATGGCTACACCTTC	CASSLAGQLNYGYTF
TRBV5-1	.	TRBJ2-5	TRBD2	TGCGCCAGCAGCCCGGGAGGGACTAGCGGGGGGCCCCAACCAGGGGCCCAGTACTTC	CASSPGGTSGGPQPGAQYF
TRBV28	.	TRBJ2-1	.	TGTGCCAGCAGTTGGGGTGGTGGCGGGGTTAATGAGCAGTTCTTC	CASSWGGGGVNEQFF
TRBV7-8	.	TRBJ1-1	.	TGTGCCAGCAGCTTAGGAGACACGGCTTTCTTT	CASSLGDTAFF
TRBV3-1/TRBV3-2	.	TRBJ2-1	.	TGTGCCAGCAGCCTGACGACGGGAACCTACAATGAGCAGTTCTTC	CASSLTTGTYNEQFF
TRBV5-4	once	TRBJ2-7	.	TGTGCCAGCAGCTTCTCCGGGTATCAAGGCGAGCAGTACTTC	CASSFSGYQGEQYF
TRBV2	.	TRBJ1-6	.	TGTGCCAGCAAATGGTCCCCCCCGGTGAATTCACCCCTCCACTTT	CASKWSPPVNSPLHF
TRBV7-8	.	TRBJ2-5	.	TGTGCCAGCCCGTTACCCTACGAGGAAGGGACCCAGTACTTC	CASPLPYEEGTQYF
TRBV21-1	.	TRBJ2-7	.	TGTGCCAGCAGCAAAGGGCGTAGGACAGGGGGCGACCCTCCTTCTTACGAGCAGTACTTC	CASSKGRRTGGDPPSYEQYF
TRBV7-2	.	TRBJ1-1	TRBD1	TGTGCCAGCAACCTAGGGACAGCGAACACTGAAGCTTTCTTT	CASNLGTANTEAFF
TRBV27	.	TRBJ1-2	TRBD1	TGTGCCAGCAGTTTCCATGGACAGGGCAATAGGCGGCCTAACTATGGCTACACCTTC	CASSFHGQGNRRPNYGYTF
TRBV27	.	TRBJ1-4	TRBD1	TGTGCCAGCAGCAGGGGGCGGAGGGTCACTAATGAAAAACTGTTTTTT	CASSRGRRVTNEKLFF
TRBV27	.	TRBJ1-1	TRBD1	TGTGCCAGCAGTTTATCGAGGACAGGGCTTTTCCTGAACACTGAAGCTTTCTTT	CASSLSRTGLFLNTEAFF
TRBV28	.	TRBJ1-1	.	TGTGCCAGCAGTCCCGGGTGGGAAGCTTTCTTT	CASSPGWEAFF
TRBV18	.	TRBJ1-1	.	TGTGCCAGCTCACCACCCAACTCTATGGCCAGGGACACTGAAGCTTTCTTT	CASSPPNSMARDTEAFF